The 5 T cell receptor beta chains below all came from one sample that was sequenced in a study of blood T cell repertoires in COVID-19. Only in-frame clones appear in the TCRdb table, and some are missing; sequencing was by immunoSEQ multiplex PCR. The sample includes tens of thousands of clones, approximately 93% of them seen just once. Sequencing was done on a sample of peripheral blood. The receptors originated from a man in his forties or fifties with active COVID-19.

The chain links TRBV5-1 to TRBJ2-7; D uncertain. In germline, CDR1 is SGHRS, CDR2 YFSETQ. V was pared by 4 bases and J by 3 bases, with 14 bases between. CDR3 length: 14 residues. CDR3 sequence: CASSPAGYDYEQYF. The DNA of the CDR3 is TGCGCCAGCAGCCCGGCAGGCTATGACTACGAGCAGTACTTC.

The V call is TRBV2, the J call TRBJ1-2; D is possibly TRBD1 (6 bases). Germline lookup yields CDR1 SNHLY and CDR2 FYNNEI. There are 13 residues in the CDR3. The ends were cut back, 9 bases at V and 4 bases at J, with 15 bases in the middle. This chain's CDR3 is CASTITGIYGYTF. DNA of the CDR3: TGTGCCAGTACCATTACAGGGATCTATGGCTACACCTTC. The full variable domain, rest sourced from reference TRBV2 and TRBJ1-2, is EPEVTQTPSHQVTQMGQEVILRCVPISNHLYFYWYRQILGQKVEFLVSFYNNEISEKSEIFDDQFSVERPDGSNFTLKIRSTKLEDSAMYFCASTITGIYGYTFGSGTRLTVV.

This chain links TRBV5-1 with TRBJ1-6; 10 nucleotides agree with TRBD1. CDR1 SGHRS and CDR2 YFSETQ come from the germline V gene. The J segment lost 0 bases and the V segment lost 4 bases, leaving 4 bases of the junction unmatched. The CDR3 has 17 residues. CDR3 in amino acids: CASSPGQGSSYNSPLHF. CDR3 coding DNA: TGCGCCAGCAGCCCGGGACAGGGGAGCTCCTATAATTCACCCCTCCACTTT.

This chain uses TRBV6-4 with TRBJ1-2; the D gene is possibly TRBD1 (5 bases). Trimming removed 6 bases from V and 2 bases from J, with 16 bases in between. Germline V gene sequence: CDR1 MRHNA, CDR2 SNTAGT. This CDR3 has 15 residues. The chain's CDR3 is CASRAADSLNYGYTF. The CDR3 nucleotides read TGTGCCAGCAGGGCAGCTGACAGCCTCAACTATGGCTACACCTTC.

This chain links TRBV7-6 with TRBJ1-1; D is unresolved. Germline-derived CDR1 and CDR2 are SGHVS and FNYEAQ. V dropped 5 bases and J dropped 6 bases, with 10 bases sitting between them. The CDR3 is 12 residues long. CDR3 coding DNA: TGTGCCAGCAGCCGCCTCGGGTCTGAAGCTTTCTTT. This sequence encodes CASSRLGSEAFF.